This is a list of T cell receptor beta chains from one sample in a study of cytomegalovirus exposure and HLA in healthy donors. Produced via immunoSEQ multiplex PCR; TCRdb's table is partial and in-frame only. The sample lists 85,000 to 120,000 clones, approximately 95% seen once, with roughly 0.9% in the top ten. Sequences were obtained from PBMCs. Every receptor here comes from a woman aged 18-29 years in good health and CMV-seronegative. The conserved cysteine and the conserved F or W are not part of the CDR3 here. The order of the fields is V gene, CDR3 protein.

V gene: TRBV11-3
CDR3 protein: ASSLLNTGELF

V gene: TRBV6-5
CDR3 protein: ASRPIGVFTEAF

V gene: TRBV30
CDR3 protein: AWSKTGEGNTEAF

V gene: TRBV4-1
CDR3 protein: ASSQEDGLAGSEQY

V gene: TRBV30
CDR3 protein: AWIAPTSYNEQF

V gene: TRBV14
CDR3 protein: ASSQDRASAAYEQY

V gene: TRBV6-1
CDR3 protein: ASSEARVNPYEQY

V gene: TRBV28
CDR3 protein: ASYGTGPSGNTIY

V gene: TRBV11-3
CDR3 protein: ASSLTGGSDTQY

V gene: TRBV29-1
CDR3 protein: SAGHSNTEAF

V gene: TRBV7-9
CDR3 protein: ASSPTGWESTGNTIY

V gene: TRBV4-3
CDR3 protein: ASSQELNSPLH

V gene: TRBV15
CDR3 protein: ATSRQGAPEAF

V gene: TRBV6-5
CDR3 protein: ASTPRRTASYEQY

V gene: TRBV19
CDR3 protein: ASSIDSATTYEQY

V gene: TRBV7-2
CDR3 protein: ASSFGLGLAGVEQY

V gene: TRBV4-2
CDR3 protein: ASSQGTSADTQY

V gene: TRBV30
CDR3 protein: AWSVTYQPQH

V gene: TRBV29-1
CDR3 protein: SAAGQGNTEAF

V gene: TRBV9
CDR3 protein: ASSVGGLEQY

V gene: TRBV6-1
CDR3 protein: ASSEVPGSSYEQY

V gene: TRBV19
CDR3 protein: ASSPGTPYEQY

V gene: TRBV5-1
CDR3 protein: ASSLLTSAGTDTQY

V gene: TRBV15
CDR3 protein: ATSSLEDTAWSNQPQH

V gene: TRBV6-1
CDR3 protein: ASTVMNTEAF

V gene: TRBV19
CDR3 protein: ASSSSRDRDSPNTEAF

V gene: TRBV4-1
CDR3 protein: ASSQRGAGGPGEQF

V gene: TRBV6-1
CDR3 protein: ASSEGGGSGANVLT

V gene: TRBV7-2
CDR3 protein: ASSLDRDSPLH

V gene: TRBV6-5
CDR3 protein: ASSRDFANTGELF

V gene: TRBV7-3
CDR3 protein: ASSPYAAGNYGYT

V gene: TRBV9
CDR3 protein: ASSVGLAGGDTQY

V gene: TRBV2
CDR3 protein: ASSQEQAGELF

V gene: TRBV10-3
CDR3 protein: AISVQGVNYGYT

V gene: TRBV6-5
CDR3 protein: ASSYSGKGVTEAF

V gene: TRBV5-1
CDR3 protein: ASSLMQGVGEQY

V gene: TRBV9
CDR3 protein: ASSAPGQGNYGYT

V gene: TRBV11-2
CDR3 protein: ASSLGQGLYEQY

V gene: TRBV6-6
CDR3 protein: ASSENRGGYT

V gene: TRBV5-1
CDR3 protein: ATCLGPSGGSSTDTQY

V gene: TRBV7-6
CDR3 protein: ASSWDRKYGKLF

V gene: TRBV6-1
CDR3 protein: AIRLAGGFYEQY

V gene: TRBV30
CDR3 protein: AWSGTANTEAF

V gene: TRBV7-2
CDR3 protein: ASSPGTAYNEQF

V gene: TRBV5-4
CDR3 protein: AIPLWAGETSYGYT

V gene: TRBV19
CDR3 protein: ASSTGQGNTEAF

V gene: TRBV2
CDR3 protein: ASTPSGYNEQF

V gene: TRBV29-1
CDR3 protein: SVEKRTYGYT

V gene: TRBV12-5
CDR3 protein: ASGPSGSSTDTQY

V gene: TRBV12-5
CDR3 protein: ASGSGVEQY

V gene: TRBV30
CDR3 protein: AYNRGLEEKLF

V gene: TRBV29-1
CDR3 protein: SVGQRAHNEQF

V gene: TRBV27
CDR3 protein: ASSLAWGAEAF

V gene: TRBV11-1
CDR3 protein: ASSTGQFNYGYT

V gene: TRBV14
CDR3 protein: ASSRPDKPYQETQY